A few counts support the clone carrying this TCR beta chain. This specimen belongs to a study of human T cells and chemical hapten exposure. The overall study: After 6 days, upper back 0.01% DPC patch tests were scored. Among samples, TCR yields varied mainly because of small differences in pooled library volume.

TCRdb redid the calling of the RACE reads with MiXCR, one entry per CDR3 protein. The data contain under 120,000 distinct CDR3 sequences, 11% of them singletons. Time point denoted: patch test 1, 2 weeks after DPC sensitization. As to treatment: therapeutic diphenylcyclopropenone sensitization with weekly scalp DPC. Deletions cut 6 bases from V and 4 bases from J, with 9 bases between. CDR1 and CDR2 from the germline V gene are SQVTM and ANQGSEA. This CDR3 has 11 amino acids. The receptor was isolated from a woman in her forties with alopecia areata. Some clones in this sample may be carry-over from other donors' samples. This rearrangement joins TRBV29-1 to TRBJ1-1, with D unresolved. This sample comprised whole blood, obtained in connection with sensitization to the hapten diphenylcyclopropenone (DPC). The CDR3 sequence is CSVGFLTEAFF. CDR3 DNA sequence: TGCAGCGTCGGGTTTCTCACTGAAGCTTTCTTT.